A single sample is the source of the 6 T cell receptor beta chains below, sequenced in a study of graft-versus-host responses after intestinal transplantation (TCRdb year 2021). These receptors' antigens are unknown. Preparation of the library involved the immunoSEQ multiplex PCR assay. Sourced from immuneACCESS, this table was stored by TCRdb with only in-frame sequences that have V and J called. A share of the clones is absent; for the studies checked, an unresolved V gene accounts for under half, and the remainder has no known explanation. The sample contains tens of thousands of clones, about 89% of them found a single time. 2.5% of the sample belongs to the ten largest clones. In light of the paper, this sample's time point label describes: cells obtained before transplantation from donor or recipient. The sample in question was unstimulated CD8+ T cells sorted from spleen or lymph node cells, obtained before intestinal transplant. Source of these receptors: a human donor who received an intestinal transplant.

V and J are TRBV4-1 and TRBJ1-4; the match to TRBD1 covers 9 bases. The CDR3 runs 16 residues. The V segment lost 0 bases and the J segment 6 bases; nucleotides outside the gene matches: 5. Germline V lookup: CDR1 MGHRA, CDR2 YSYEKL. The CDR3 is CASSQDPGQGYEKLFF. CDR3 DNA sequence: TGCGCCAGCAGCCAAGATCCGGGACAGGGTTATGAAAAACTGTTTTTT.

This chain uses TRBV20-1 with TRBJ1-2; D possibly corresponds to TRBD1 (6 bases). Per the germline V gene, CDR1 is DFQATT and CDR2 is SNEGSKA (reference sequence). CDR3 size: 10 residues. CDR3 region: CGGRGGGYTF. The DNA of the CDR3 is TGCGGTGGCAGGGGCGGGGGCTACACCTTC.

The gene calls are TRBV27 and TRBJ2-1, with D unclear. The CDR3 is made up of 15 amino acids. Germline CDR1 reads MNHEY; CDR2 reads SMNVEV (reference sequence). Trimming removed 4 bases from V and 10 bases from J, with 20 bases in between. CDR3 loop: CASSSPPTGIWEQFF. CDR3 nucleotide sequence: TGTGCCAGCAGTTCGCCGCCTACCGGTATCTGGGAGCAGTTCTTC.

The CDR3 sequence is CASSLSRISHQPQHF. CDR3 coding DNA: TGTGCCAGCAGTTTATCGAGGATCTCCCATCAGCCCCAGCATTTT. This rearrangement joins TRBV27 to TRBJ1-5; D remains unclear. The length of the CDR3 is 15 residues. Germline CDR1 MNHEY, CDR2 SMNVEV (reference sequence). The V gene lost 0 bases and the J gene lost 5 bases, with 11 bases spanning the gap.

The rearrangement links TRBV27 to TRBJ2-7; unclear D gene. CDR1 and CDR2 from the germline V gene are MNHEY and SMNVEV (reference sequence). V lost 0 bases and J 4 bases, leaving 10 bases between the germline ends. The CDR3 runs to 14 residues. CDR3 region: CASSLSPSPYEQYF. In DNA, the CDR3 is TGTGCCAGCAGTTTATCCCCAAGCCCTTACGAGCAGTACTTC.

The V gene is TRBV27, the J gene TRBJ2-7, with 7 bases that match TRBD2. The CDR3 consists of 14 residues. V dropped 2 bases and J dropped 4; count of bases not matched to a gene: 5. Germline V CDR1 and CDR2: MNHEY, SMNVEV (reference sequence). The CDR3 bases are TGTGCCAGCAGTTTAGCGGGAGTCTCTTACGAGCAGTACTTC. Residues: CASSLAGVSYEQYF.